This is a list of T cell receptor beta chains from one sample in a study of T cell responses to AZD1222 COVID-19 vaccine. Some clones are missing from TCRdb's copy, which holds only in-frame ones; the method was immunoSEQ multiplex PCR. Counted here are about 140,000 clones, about 92% occurring once; the ten biggest clones make up about 6%. The material was peripheral blood, obtained 28 days after the second AZD1222 dose. These receptors were collected from an adult who received the AZD1222 COVID-19 vaccine. Each CDR3 is given with its conserved first and last residue. Fields, in order: D gene, clone size, J gene, V gene, CDR3 protein, CDR3 DNA. D genes are given only for firm matches. The size field is filled for only some rows; it gives once, few, many or a size class.

NA | NA | TRBJ1-6 | TRBV18 | CASSPTDDRYFSYNSPLHF | TGTGCCAGCTCACCTACGGACGACAGATACTTCTCCTATAATTCACCCCTCCACTTT
TRBD1 | NA | TRBJ1-1 | TRBV7-8 | CASSPRVGQGAEAFF | TGTGCCAGCAGCCCCCGGGTCGGACAGGGGGCAGAAGCTTTCTTT
NA | once | TRBJ1-5 | TRBV7-9 | CASSEQGSGQPQHF | TGTGCCAGCAGCGAACAGGGTTCGGGGCAGCCCCAGCATTTT
NA | NA | TRBJ1-2 | TRBV6-5 | CASSYSTEPNYGYTF | TGTGCCAGCAGTTACTCGACAGAACCTAACTATGGCTACACCTTC
TRBD1 | NA | TRBJ1-2 | TRBV7-9 | CASSIGQANYGYTF | TGTGCCAGCAGCATCGGACAGGCTAACTATGGCTACACCTTC
NA | NA | TRBJ2-1 | TRBV6-2/TRBV6-3 | CAGSRRAGYNEQFF | TGTGCCGGCAGTCGGCGGGCGGGCTACAATGAGCAGTTCTTC
TRBD1 | NA | TRBJ1-2 | TRBV5-1 | CASSLSGTGGVGYTF | TGCGCCAGCAGCTTATCCGGGACAGGGGGCGTCGGCTACACCTTC
TRBD1 | NA | TRBJ1-1 | TRBV27 | CASKTGVKAFF | TGTGCCAGCAAAACAGGGGTGAAAGCTTTCTTT
TRBD1 | NA | TRBJ1-5 | TRBV19 | CASSPKDRENQPQHF | TGTGCCAGTAGCCCGAAGGACAGGGAGAATCAGCCCCAGCATTTT
NA | few | TRBJ2-3 | TRBV18 | CASSPGRSDTQYF | TGTGCCAGCTCACCAGGGCGGTCAGATACGCAGTATTTT
NA | NA | TRBJ1-3 | TRBV6-5 | CASSYSRLSGNTIYF | TGTGCCAGCAGTTACTCGAGACTATCTGGAAACACCATATATTTT
NA | NA | TRBJ1-5 | TRBV6-5 | CASSYSKWGEQPQHF | TGTGCCAGCAGTTACTCGAAGTGGGGAGAACAGCCCCAGCATTTT
NA | NA | TRBJ2-2 | TRBV5-1 | CASSFTGQPRNTGELFF | TGCGCCAGCAGCTTTACGGGACAACCGAGGAACACCGGGGAGCTGTTTTTT
TRBD1 | once | TRBJ2-2 | TRBV11-2 | CASSSRAGQGIAGELFF | TGTGCCAGCAGCTCCCGGGCGGGACAGGGGATCGCCGGGGAGCTGTTTTTT
NA | NA | TRBJ1-6 | TRBV30 | CAWGLNRDSPLHF | TGTGCCTGGGGTCTTAACAGGGACTCACCCCTCCACTTT
TRBD1 | NA | TRBJ1-2 | TRBV11-1 | CASSPGQGRDYGYTF | TGTGCCAGCAGCCCCGGACAGGGCCGGGACTATGGCTACACCTTC
TRBD2 | NA | TRBJ2-2 | TRBV5-5 | CASKGSGTTTTGELFF | TGTGCCAGCAAAGGGAGTGGGACTACGACCACCGGGGAGCTGTTTTTT
NA | NA | TRBJ2-3 | TRBV3-1/TRBV3-2 | CASSQDLDTQYF | TGTGCCAGCAGCCAAGATTTAGATACGCAGTATTTT
TRBD1 | once | TRBJ2-3 | TRBV10-3 | CAISDLGQGNVDTQYF | TGTGCCATCAGTGATCTGGGACAGGGTAACGTAGATACGCAGTATTTT
TRBD2 | NA | TRBJ2-3 | TRBV29-1 | CSVGGREVGTDTQYF | TGCAGCGTTGGGGGCCGGGAGGTGGGCACAGATACGCAGTATTTT
NA | NA | TRBJ2-7 | TRBV10-3 | CAISEWGYGQYF | TGTGCCATCAGTGAGTGGGGTTATGGGCAGTACTTC
NA | NA | TRBJ2-3 | TRBV27 | CASSLSRANTDTQYF | TGTGCCAGCAGTTTATCGCGGGCCAACACAGATACGCAGTATTTT
NA | NA | TRBJ2-7 | TRBV3-1/TRBV3-2 | CASSQDFVSPYEQYF | TGTGCCAGCAGCCAAGATTTCGTGAGTCCCTACGAGCAGTACTTC
NA | NA | TRBJ1-4 | TRBV28 | CASSSRSEKLFF | TGTGCCAGCAGTTCACGCTCCGAAAAACTGTTTTTT
TRBD1 | NA | TRBJ1-6 | TRBV6-5 | CASIPGQGRSPLHF | TGTGCCAGCATCCCGGGACAGGGGAGATCACCCCTCCACTTT
NA | NA | TRBJ1-3 | TRBV5-1 | CASSSSGQPDSGNTIYF | TGCGCCAGCAGCTCTTCAGGGCAACCAGACTCTGGAAACACCATATATTTT
NA | NA | TRBJ1-5 | TRBV7-2 | CASSLDFGQPQHF | TGTGCCAGCAGCTTAGACTTTGGTCAGCCCCAGCATTTT
TRBD1 | NA | TRBJ1-2 | TRBV28 | CASSFSDRGRQGYTF | TGTGCCAGCAGTTTTTCGGACAGGGGCCGACAAGGCTACACCTTC
NA | NA | TRBJ2-5 | TRBV7-2 | CASSLAEQQTQYF | TGTGCCAGCAGCTTAGCGGAACAGCAGACCCAGTACTTC
NA | NA | TRBJ1-5 | TRBV3-1/TRBV3-2 | CASSQDDRSSNQPQHF | TGTGCCAGCAGCCAGGATGACAGGAGCAGCAATCAGCCCCAGCATTTT
TRBD2 | NA | TRBJ2-1 | TRBV7-3 | CASSLMPGRAGNEQFF | TGTGCCAGCAGCTTAATGCCCGGGAGGGCTGGGAATGAGCAGTTCTTC
NA | NA | TRBJ1-1 | TRBV6-5 | CASIKAGDTEAFF | TGTGCCAGCATCAAAGCGGGGGACACTGAAGCTTTCTTT
TRBD1 | NA | TRBJ1-4 | TRBV15 | CATSRDLGTVNEKLFF | TGTGCCACCAGCAGAGATCTCGGGACAGTAAATGAAAAACTGTTTTTT